Given below is one T cell receptor (beta chain) in context. No antigen is known for it. Base qualities are not at hand, and no much larger clone is one base apart. The CDR3 covers 14 residues, taking in both the cysteine and the phenylalanine. The sequence is cut down to CDR3 DNA, 42 bases in frame from base 1. Ends trimmed: V by 3 bases, J by 8 bases; bases unmatched to a gene: 5. CDR1 and CDR2 are drawn from the germline V gene: SGDLS, YYNGEE. Using the deep immunoSEQ assay, TCR CDR3 regions were amplified from genomic DNA by multiplex PCR. Extracted genomic DNA from each cell subset was distributed evenly across all wells of several immunoSEQ 96-well plates, and each plate was treated as a replicate. For sorted subsets, each replicate PCR was loaded with 150 to 250 ng genomic DNA, equivalent to 30,000 to 35,000 T cell genomes. Purified libraries were quantified with a Qubit 3.0 fluorometer, sized on a Bioanalyzer 2100, and re-quantified with the KAPA Library Quantification kit. Every immunoSEQ 96-well plate was sequenced on a separate single-read 150-cycle Illumina NextSeq 550 flow cell. For the original study's pipeline: Because the immunoSEQ output held only junctional sequences and lacked quality scores, the filtering could not match the filtering applied to full-length reads. To assign V/J genes and CDR3, sequences were annotated against IMGT germline references using PyIR, a Python wrapper for IgBLAST v1.9. Reads were filtered out if the reads had weak V/J assignments (E-value above 1e-6), no CDR3, stop codons, out-of-frame junctions, or ambiguous translated residues. V3J clonotypes were defined as sequences sharing the same inferred V gene, J gene, and CDR3 amino acid sequence. Percentage overlap between repertoires was computed as shared unique clonotypes divided by the size of the smaller repertoire. Three approaches were used to assess repertoire richness: RTK rarefaction, the Chao1 estimator, and Recon v2.1 estimates of unobserved clonotypes. Generation probabilities were computed with OLGA for all TCRbeta clonotypes obtained by the gDNA method from four donors. The clones in this table, taken by TCRdb from immuneACCESS, are in-frame only. Not every clone is retained; where verified, under half of the shortfall comes from an unresolved V gene, and the cause of the rest is unknown. For V, J and clone size, that table is used; D and trimming come from the DNA. Counted in this sample were hundreds of thousands of clones; 92% of them appeared once. 24% of the sample belongs to the ten largest clones.

This sample is part of a study of shared clonotypes between healthy human individuals (dated by TCRdb to about 2020). Concerning the study at large: A few men and a couple of women, aged 18 to 49 years, made up the cohort. For each donor, CD4 naive and CD4 memory were each run on three plates, CD8 naive on two plates, and CD8 memory on one plate. Blood TCR repertoires of four to six healthy adults were deeply sequenced to estimate repertoire size and the extent of clonotype sharing between individuals. To increase sequencing depth and limit assay-specific biases, TCR repertoire library preparation and sequencing were carried out by different laboratories using diverse techniques. Leukapheresis yielded between about 0.85 and 10 billion PBMCs per donor.

CD8 naive samples were CD45RO-negative cells positively selected for CCR7, giving a CD45RA+CCR7+ population that excluded TemRA cells. The donors were healthy, HIV-negative adults with no recently reported acute infections or vaccinations. All donors were Caucasian adults living in Nashville, Tennessee, USA. After blood collection by leukapheresis, PBMCs were isolated using Ficoll-Histopaque density gradient centrifugation and then cryopreserved in the vapor phase of liquid nitrogen. Purity and quantity of every magnetically sorted T cell population were checked by analytical flow cytometry. Genomic DNA was isolated from each sorted fraction and quantified by UV absorbance on a Nanodrop 2000c. What the work shows at the level of the full study, not this receptor alone: The small number of donors limited the genetic and exposure-history diversity represented. Based on pairwise subsampling, the degree of clonotype sharing among donors was expected to be affected by sequencing depth. Naive subsets generally had larger estimated clonotype richness than memory subsets. Compared with non-shared clonotypes, the clonotypes found in all four sorted-subset donors had higher generation probabilities. Rarefaction of sorted-subset datasets indicated incomplete sequencing despite the large sequencing depth. Sampling was restricted to blood, and TCR repertoires in tissue are likely to differ from TCR repertoires in blood. Sharing across a few donors was observed for around 5% of naive CD4, 3% to 3.5% of naive CD8, about 2.3% of memory CD4, and approximately 0.41% of memory CD8 clonotypes.

The source of this sequence is a young man in good health. The chain is made from TRBV9 and TRBJ2-1, with 10 bases in between that match TRBD2. Sequencing was performed on naive CD8+ T cells sorted from blood. The cell subset or site label, as the study defines it: CD45RA+CCR7+. The nucleotide sequence reads as follows: TGTGCCAGCAGCGGAGCGGGAGGGCCCTATGAGCAGTTCTTC. This encodes CASSGAGGPYEQFF. The CDR3, completed at both ends by the reference TRBV9 and TRBJ2-1 genes, gives the full variable domain DSGVTQTPKHLITATGQRVTLRCSPRSGDLSVYWYQQSLDQGLQFLIQYYNGEERAKGNILERFSAQQFPDLHSELNLSSLELGDSALYFCASSGAGGPYEQFFGPGTRLTVL.